A selection of T cell receptor beta chains follows, all from one sample in a study of cytomegalovirus exposure and HLA in healthy donors. Assay: immunoSEQ multiplex PCR; the TCRdb copy retains only in-frame clones and omits some. The repertoire holds around 350,000 clones, with just over 85% as singletons. Sequenced sample: PBMCs. The receptors stem from a woman under 30 in good health and CMV-seronegative. CDR3s leave out the opening cysteine and the closing phenylalanine or tryptophan. Each record gives: CDR3 protein, V gene, D gene, J gene. A D gene is named only where the DNA matches it firmly.

ASSPIPAGGETQY | TRBV7-6 | - | TRBJ2-5
ASSEAGTGRQPQH | TRBV6-1 | TRBD1 | TRBJ1-5
ASSLLLGSSNEQF | TRBV28 | - | TRBJ2-1
ASSRAGSPSYT | TRBV11-2 | - | TRBJ1-2
ASSPISAYEKLF | TRBV18 | - | TRBJ1-4
ASSADRGREQY | TRBV7-8 | TRBD1 | TRBJ2-7
ASSRTRGHTIY | TRBV6-5 | - | TRBJ1-3
ASTVGEETQY | TRBV5-5 | - | TRBJ2-5
ASRPGTARLSHQPQH | TRBV19 | TRBD1 | TRBJ1-5
ASSSISGRTDTQY | TRBV28 | TRBD2 | TRBJ2-3
ASSKGAPGNTGELF | TRBV21-1 | - | TRBJ2-2
AWSPGLPILEQY | TRBV30 | - | TRBJ2-7
SVRTGGTGELF | TRBV29-1 | TRBD1 | TRBJ2-2
ASSLIAGFDEQY | TRBV27 | TRBD2 | TRBJ2-7
ASSPLRETSYNEQF | TRBV5-6 | - | TRBJ2-1
ASGRRGANEQY | TRBV7-2 | - | TRBJ2-7
ASSQEKNGAYEQY | TRBV4-1 | - | TRBJ2-7
AISESGDEQF | TRBV10-3 | - | TRBJ2-1
ASTTGLIGHEQY | TRBV6-6 | - | TRBJ2-7
AVGREGSYNEQF | TRBV19 | - | TRBJ2-1
ASSPRQGNTEAF | TRBV9 | TRBD1 | TRBJ1-1
ASSHEPGTVYEQY | TRBV4-1 | - | TRBJ2-7
ASSLSRDSPTDTQY | TRBV7-9 | TRBD1 | TRBJ2-3
ASIPTGGNEQF | TRBV6-5 | TRBD1 | TRBJ2-1
ASSVAGGNTEAF | TRBV9 | - | TRBJ1-1
ATRRQGAREKLF | TRBV2 | TRBD1 | TRBJ1-4
AISEQNEQF | TRBV10-3 | - | TRBJ2-1
ASSAGQGRTNEKLF | TRBV9 | TRBD1 | TRBJ1-4
ASSPLRSSPSSYNEQF | TRBV7-3 | - | TRBJ2-1
ASSEGTDQETQY | TRBV6-1 | TRBD1 | TRBJ2-5
ASSLALPGRAGELF | TRBV7-2 | - | TRBJ2-2
AISETGNEQF | TRBV10-3 | - | TRBJ2-1
ASRSGQGSYGYT | TRBV6-1 | TRBD1 | TRBJ1-2
ASSSGLSEAF | TRBV7-9 | - | TRBJ1-1
ASSLRGEGQPQH | TRBV5-1 | - | TRBJ1-5
ASSVAGPLIPYNEQF | TRBV9 | - | TRBJ2-1
ASTHPLRGSTDTQY | TRBV9 | TRBD1 | TRBJ2-3
AWSSQETQY | TRBV30 | - | TRBJ2-5
ASSPPGGSIRDFNYGYT | TRBV18 | - | TRBJ1-2
ASSEGGQEAF | TRBV2 | - | TRBJ1-1
ASSLFIAREITDTQY | TRBV5-1 | TRBD2 | TRBJ2-3
AISGLAGWYEQY | TRBV10-3 | TRBD2 | TRBJ2-7
ASQQDTEAF | TRBV7-9 | - | TRBJ1-1
ASSATGGPTNNEQF | TRBV10-1 | - | TRBJ2-1
ASSGQGENSPLH | TRBV10-2 | TRBD1 | TRBJ1-6